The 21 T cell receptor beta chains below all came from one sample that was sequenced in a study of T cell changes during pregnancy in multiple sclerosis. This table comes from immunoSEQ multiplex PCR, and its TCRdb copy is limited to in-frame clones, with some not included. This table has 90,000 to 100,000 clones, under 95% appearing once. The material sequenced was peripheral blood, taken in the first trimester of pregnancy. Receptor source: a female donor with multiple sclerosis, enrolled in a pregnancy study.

The CDR3 here is CSGQGSRNEKLFF. The CDR3 DNA follows: TGCAGCGGCCAGGGGTCCAGGAATGAAAAACTGTTTTTT. The genes are TRBV29-1 and TRBJ1-4; perhaps TRBD1 as D (6 bases). V shed 7 bases and J shed 5 bases, with 14 bases lying between them. The germline gives CDR1 SQVTM, CDR2 ANQGSEA. This CDR3 region has 13 residues. The variable domain in full, completed from reference TRBV29-1 and TRBJ1-4, reads SAVISQKPSRDICQRGTSLTIQCQVDSQVTMMFWYRQQPGQSLTLIATANQGSEATYESGFVIDKFPISRPNLTFSTLTVSNMSPEDSSIYLCSGQGSRNEKLFFGSGTQLSVL.

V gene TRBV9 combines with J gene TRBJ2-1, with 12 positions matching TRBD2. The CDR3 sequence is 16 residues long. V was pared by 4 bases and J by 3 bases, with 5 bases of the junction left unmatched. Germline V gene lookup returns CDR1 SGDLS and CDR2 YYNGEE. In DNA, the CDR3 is TGTGCCAGCAGCTCAAGGACTAGCGGGAACTACAATGAGCAGTTCTTC. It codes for CASSSRTSGNYNEQFF.

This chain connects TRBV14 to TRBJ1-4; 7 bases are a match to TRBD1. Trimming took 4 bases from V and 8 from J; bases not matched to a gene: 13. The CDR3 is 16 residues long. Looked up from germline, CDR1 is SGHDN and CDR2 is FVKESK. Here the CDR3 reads CASSRYPTGMREKLFF. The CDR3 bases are TGTGCCAGCAGCCGCTACCCGACAGGGATGAGGGAAAAACTGTTTTTT.

The CDR3 coding sequence is TGTGCCAGCAGCTTGTCGTGGAACACTGAAGCTTTCTTT. Translating gives CASSLSWNTEAFF. The chain uses TRBV5-4 and TRBJ1-1; D unresolved. CDR3 length: 13 amino acids. V lost 1 base and J lost 1, with 5 bases in between. Germline CDR1 and CDR2: SGHNT and YYREEE (reference sequence).

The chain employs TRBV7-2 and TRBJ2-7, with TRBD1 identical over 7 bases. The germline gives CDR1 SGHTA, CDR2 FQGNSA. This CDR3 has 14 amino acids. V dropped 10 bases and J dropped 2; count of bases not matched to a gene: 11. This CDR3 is CATTRPGGTYEQYF. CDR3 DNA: TGTGCCACAACCCGCCCAGGGGGTACCTACGAGCAGTACTTC.

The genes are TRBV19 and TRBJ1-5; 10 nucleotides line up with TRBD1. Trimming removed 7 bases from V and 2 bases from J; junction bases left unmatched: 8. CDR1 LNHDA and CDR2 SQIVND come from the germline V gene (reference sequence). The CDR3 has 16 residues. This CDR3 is CASTPRDRGGNQPQHF. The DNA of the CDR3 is TGTGCCAGTACCCCGCGGGACAGGGGTGGCAATCAGCCCCAGCATTTT.

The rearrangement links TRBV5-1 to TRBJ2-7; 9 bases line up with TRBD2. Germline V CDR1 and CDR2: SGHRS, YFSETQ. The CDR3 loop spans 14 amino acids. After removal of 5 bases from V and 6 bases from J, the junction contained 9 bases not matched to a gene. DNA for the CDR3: TGCGCCAGCAGGTCCGGGACTAGCAGTTCCGAGCAGTACTTC. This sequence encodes CASRSGTSSSEQYF. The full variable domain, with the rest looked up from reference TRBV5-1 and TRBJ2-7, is KAGVTQTPRYLIKTRGQQVTLSCSPISGHRSVSWYQQTPGQGLQFLFEYFSETQRNKGNFPGRFSGRQFSNSRSEMNVSTLELGDSALYLCASRSGTSSSEQYFGPGTRLTVT.

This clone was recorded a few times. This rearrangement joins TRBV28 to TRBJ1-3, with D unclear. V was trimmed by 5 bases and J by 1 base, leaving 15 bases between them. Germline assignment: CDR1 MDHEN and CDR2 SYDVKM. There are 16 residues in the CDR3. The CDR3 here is CASSTRRGLSGNTIYF. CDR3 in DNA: TGTGCCAGCAGTACTCGGCGAGGGCTTTCTGGAAACACCATATATTTT.

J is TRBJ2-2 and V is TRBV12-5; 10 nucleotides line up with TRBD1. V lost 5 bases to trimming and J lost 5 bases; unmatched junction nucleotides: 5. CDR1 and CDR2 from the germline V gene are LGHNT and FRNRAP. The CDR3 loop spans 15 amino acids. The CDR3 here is CASGPWTGGTGELFF. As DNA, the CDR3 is TGTGCTAGTGGTCCCTGGACAGGGGGTACCGGGGAGCTGTTTTTT.

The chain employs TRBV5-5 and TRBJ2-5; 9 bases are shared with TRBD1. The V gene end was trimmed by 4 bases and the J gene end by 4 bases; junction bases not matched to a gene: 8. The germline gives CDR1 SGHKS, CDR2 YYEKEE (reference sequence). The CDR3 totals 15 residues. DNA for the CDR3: TGTGCCAGCAGCACCGTGACAGGGGGAGGAGAGACCCAGTACTTC. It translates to CASSTVTGGGETQYF.

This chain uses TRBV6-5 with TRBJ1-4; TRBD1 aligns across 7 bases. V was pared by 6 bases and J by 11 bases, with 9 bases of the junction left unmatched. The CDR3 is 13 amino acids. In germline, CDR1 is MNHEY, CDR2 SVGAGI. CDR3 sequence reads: CASSLTQGRKLFF. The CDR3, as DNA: TGTGCCAGCAGCCTCACACAGGGGAGGAAACTGTTTTTT.

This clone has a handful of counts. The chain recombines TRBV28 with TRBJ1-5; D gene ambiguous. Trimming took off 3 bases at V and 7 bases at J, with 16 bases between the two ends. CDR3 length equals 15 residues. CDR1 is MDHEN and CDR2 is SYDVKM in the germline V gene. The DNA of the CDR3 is TGTGCCAGCAGTTTGGGTTGGGGAGTACTACAGCCCCAGCATTTT. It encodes CASSLGWGVLQPQHF.

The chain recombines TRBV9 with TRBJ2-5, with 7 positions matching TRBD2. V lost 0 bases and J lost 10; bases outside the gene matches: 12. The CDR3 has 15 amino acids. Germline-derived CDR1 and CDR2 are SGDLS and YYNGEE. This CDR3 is CASSVDPSDRGGQYF. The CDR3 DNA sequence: TGTGCCAGCAGCGTAGATCCCTCGGACCGCGGGGGCCAGTACTTC.

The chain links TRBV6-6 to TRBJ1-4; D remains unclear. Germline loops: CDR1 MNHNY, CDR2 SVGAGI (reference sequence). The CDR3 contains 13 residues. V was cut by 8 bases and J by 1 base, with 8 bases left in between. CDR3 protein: CASSSGTNEKLFF. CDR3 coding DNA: TGTGCCAGCTCGTCCGGAACTAATGAAAAACTGTTTTTT.

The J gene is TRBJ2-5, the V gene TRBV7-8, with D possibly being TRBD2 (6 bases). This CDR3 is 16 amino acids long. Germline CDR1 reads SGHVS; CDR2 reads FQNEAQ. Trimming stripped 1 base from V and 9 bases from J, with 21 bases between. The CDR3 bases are TGTGCCAGCAGCTTAGTATCCATCCGGGGGTCCGGGGCCCAGTACTTC. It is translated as CASSLVSIRGSGAQYF.

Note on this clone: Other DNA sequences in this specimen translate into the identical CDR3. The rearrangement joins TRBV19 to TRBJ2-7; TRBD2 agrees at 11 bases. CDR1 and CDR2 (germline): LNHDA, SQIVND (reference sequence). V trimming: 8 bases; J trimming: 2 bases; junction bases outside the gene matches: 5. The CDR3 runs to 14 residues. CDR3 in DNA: TGTGCCAGTTCCCCGGGACTAGCGGCCTACGAGCAGTACTTC. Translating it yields CASSPGLAAYEQYF. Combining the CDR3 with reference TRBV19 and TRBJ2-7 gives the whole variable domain DGGITQSPKYLFRKEGQNVTLSCEQNLNHDAMYWYRQDPGQGLRLIYYSQIVNDFQKGDIAEGYSVSREKKESFPLTVTSAQKNPTAFYLCASSPGLAAYEQYFGPGTRLTVT.

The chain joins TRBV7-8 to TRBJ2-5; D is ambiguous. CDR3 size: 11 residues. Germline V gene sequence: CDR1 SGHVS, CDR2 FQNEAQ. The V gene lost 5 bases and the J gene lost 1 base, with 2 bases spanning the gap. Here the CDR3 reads CASSLQETQYF. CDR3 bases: TGTGCCAGCAGCCTCCAAGAGACCCAGTACTTC.

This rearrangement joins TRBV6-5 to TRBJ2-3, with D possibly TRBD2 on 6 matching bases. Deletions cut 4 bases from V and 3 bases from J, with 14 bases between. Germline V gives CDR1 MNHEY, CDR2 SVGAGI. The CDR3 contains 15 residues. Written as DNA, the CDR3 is TGTGCCAGCAGTTCAAGGGAGGTTTGGACAGATACGCAGTATTTT. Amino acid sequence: CASSSREVWTDTQYF.

The CDR3, as DNA: TGTGCCAGCAGGCAACAGGGGGCGGGGACCTATGGCTACACCTTC. Translating it yields CASRQQGAGTYGYTF. This chain joins TRBV5-4 and TRBJ1-2; 9 nucleotides agree with TRBD1. J gave up 4 bases and V 5 bases, and 9 bases lay outside the gene matches. CDR1 is SGHNT and CDR2 is YYREEE in the germline V gene (reference sequence). The CDR3 runs 15 residues. Using reference TRBV5-4 and TRBJ1-2 for the parts outside the CDR3, the full variable domain is ETGVTQSPTHLIKTRGQQVTLRCSSQSGHNTVSWYQQALGQGPQFIFQYYREEENGRGNFPPRFSGLQFPNYSSELNVNALELDDSALYLCASRQQGAGTYGYTFGSGTRLTVV.

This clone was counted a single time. The CDR3 region has the DNA TGTGCCAGCAGCCCGGTTGGGGGGGGAGAGCAGTTCTTC. This sequence encodes CASSPVGGGEQFF. The V gene is TRBV6-5, the J gene TRBJ2-1; 7 positions agree with TRBD2. Germline values: CDR1 MNHEY, CDR2 SVGAGI. The CDR3 totals 13 residues. Losses at the gene ends were 6 bases for V and 10 bases for J; bases not matched to a gene: 9.

CDR3 sequence: CASSSVPEQGQPNYGYTF. The DNA for the CDR3 is TGCGCCAGCAGCTCGGTCCCCGAACAAGGACAGCCCAACTATGGCTACACCTTC. This chain connects TRBV5-1 to TRBJ1-2, with D perhaps TRBD1 (6 bases). V was cut by 3 bases and J by 2 bases, with 23 bases left in between. Germline CDR1 reads SGHRS; CDR2 reads YFSETQ. The CDR3 contains 18 residues.